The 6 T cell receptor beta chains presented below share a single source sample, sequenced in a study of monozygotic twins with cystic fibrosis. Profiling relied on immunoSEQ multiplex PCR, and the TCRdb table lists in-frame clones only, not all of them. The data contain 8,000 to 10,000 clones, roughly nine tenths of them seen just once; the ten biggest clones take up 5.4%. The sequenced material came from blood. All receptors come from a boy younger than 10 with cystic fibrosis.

CDR3 in amino acids: CASSQALGYTEAFF. CDR3 nucleotides: TGCGCCAGCAGCCAAGCACTGGGGTACACTGAAGCTTTCTTT. The genes are TRBV4-3 and TRBJ1-1, with unresolved D. The CDR3 loop spans 14 amino acids. Trimming cost V 1 base and J 3 bases, with 9 bases left between them. CDR1 is LGHNA, CDR2 YSLEER, per germline.

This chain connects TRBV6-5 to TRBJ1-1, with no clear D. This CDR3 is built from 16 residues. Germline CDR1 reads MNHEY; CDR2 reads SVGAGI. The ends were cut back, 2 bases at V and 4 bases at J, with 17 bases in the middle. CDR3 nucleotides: TGTGCCAGCAGTTACCTGTTCGGGGAAGGAGTCACTGAAGCTTTCTTT. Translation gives CASSYLFGEGVTEAFF.

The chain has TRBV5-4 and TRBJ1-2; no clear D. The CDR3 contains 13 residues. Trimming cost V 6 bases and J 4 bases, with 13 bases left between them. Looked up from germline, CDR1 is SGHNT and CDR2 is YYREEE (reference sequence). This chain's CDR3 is CASNRDGSYGYTF. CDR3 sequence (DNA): TGTGCCAGCAATCGGGATGGAAGCTATGGCTACACCTTC.

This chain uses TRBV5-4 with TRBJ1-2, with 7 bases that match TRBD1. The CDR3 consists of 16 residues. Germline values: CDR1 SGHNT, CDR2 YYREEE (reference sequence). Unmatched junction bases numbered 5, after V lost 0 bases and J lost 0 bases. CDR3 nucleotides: TGTGCCAGCAGCTTGGGACAGGGTGCCCCTAACTATGGCTACACCTTC. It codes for CASSLGQGAPNYGYTF.

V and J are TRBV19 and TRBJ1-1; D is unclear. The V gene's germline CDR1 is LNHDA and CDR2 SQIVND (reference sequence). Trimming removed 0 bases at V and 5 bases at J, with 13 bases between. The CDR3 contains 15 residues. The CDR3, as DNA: TGTGCCAGTAGTATAGAAAGGCAACCTAGGACTGAAGCTTTCTTT. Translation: CASSIERQPRTEAFF. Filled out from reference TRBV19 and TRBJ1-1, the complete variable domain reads DGGITQSPKYLFRKEGQNVTLSCEQNLNHDAMYWYRQDPGQGLRLIYYSQIVNDFQKGDIAEGYSVSREKKESFPLTVTSAQKNPTAFYLCASSIERQPRTEAFFGQGTRLTVV.

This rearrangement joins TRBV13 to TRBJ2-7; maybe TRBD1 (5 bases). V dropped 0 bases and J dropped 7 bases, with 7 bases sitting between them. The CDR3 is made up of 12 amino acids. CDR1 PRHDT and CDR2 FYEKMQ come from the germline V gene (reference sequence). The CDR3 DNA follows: TGTGCCAGCAGCTTAGGAGGGGTGGAGCAGTACGTC. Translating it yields CASSLGGVEQYV.